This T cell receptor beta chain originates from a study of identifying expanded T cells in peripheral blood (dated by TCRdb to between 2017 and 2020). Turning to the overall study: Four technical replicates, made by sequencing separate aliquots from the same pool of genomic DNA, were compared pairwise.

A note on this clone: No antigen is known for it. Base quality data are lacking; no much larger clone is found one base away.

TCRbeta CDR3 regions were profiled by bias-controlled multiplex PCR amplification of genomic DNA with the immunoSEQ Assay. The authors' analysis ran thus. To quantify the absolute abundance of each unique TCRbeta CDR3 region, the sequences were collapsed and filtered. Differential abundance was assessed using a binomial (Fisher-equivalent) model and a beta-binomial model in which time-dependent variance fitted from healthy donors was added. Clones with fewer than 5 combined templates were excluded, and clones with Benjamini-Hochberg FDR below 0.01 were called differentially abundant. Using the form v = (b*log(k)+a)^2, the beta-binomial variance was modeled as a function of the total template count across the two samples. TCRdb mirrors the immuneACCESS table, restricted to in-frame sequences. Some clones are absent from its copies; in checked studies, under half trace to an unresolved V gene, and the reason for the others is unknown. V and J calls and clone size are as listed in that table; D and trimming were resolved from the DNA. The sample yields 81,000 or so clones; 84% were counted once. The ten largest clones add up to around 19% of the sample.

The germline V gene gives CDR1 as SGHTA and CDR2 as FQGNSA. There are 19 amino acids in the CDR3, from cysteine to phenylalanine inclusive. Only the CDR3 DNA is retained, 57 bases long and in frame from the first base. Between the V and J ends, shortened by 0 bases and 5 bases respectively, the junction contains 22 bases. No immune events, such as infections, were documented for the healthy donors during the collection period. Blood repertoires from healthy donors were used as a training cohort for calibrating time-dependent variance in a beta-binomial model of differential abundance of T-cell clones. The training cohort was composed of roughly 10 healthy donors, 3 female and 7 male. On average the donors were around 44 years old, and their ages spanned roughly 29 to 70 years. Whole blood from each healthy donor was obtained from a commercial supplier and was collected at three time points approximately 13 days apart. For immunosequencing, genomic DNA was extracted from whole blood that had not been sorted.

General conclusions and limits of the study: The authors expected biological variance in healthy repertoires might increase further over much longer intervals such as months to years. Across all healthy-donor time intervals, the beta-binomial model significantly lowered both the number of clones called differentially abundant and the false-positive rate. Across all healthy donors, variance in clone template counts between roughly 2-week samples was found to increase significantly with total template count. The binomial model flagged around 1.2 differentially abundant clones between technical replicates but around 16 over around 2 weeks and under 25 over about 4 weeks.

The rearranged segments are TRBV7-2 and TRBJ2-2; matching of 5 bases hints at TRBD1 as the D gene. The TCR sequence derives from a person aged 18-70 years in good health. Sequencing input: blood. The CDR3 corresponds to CASSLALGRRQGQTGELFF. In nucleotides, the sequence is TGTGCCAGCAGCTTAGCGTTGGGGCGCCGGCAGGGCCAGACCGGGGAGCTGTTTTTT.